The 22 T cell receptor beta chains presented below share a single source sample, sequenced in a study of regulatory T cells in long-lasting Graves disease. Stated time point: persistent/refractory GD, antithyroid drugs over 5 years with positive TRAb. PBMC-extracted RNA yielded the TCR library. The authors built TCR beta libraries using iRepertoire HTBI primers and Arm-PCR of CDR3 regions. TCRdb passed the multiplex PCR reads through MiXCR, listing each CDR3 protein once. The sample contains over 450,000 distinct CDR3 sequences, 20% to 25% of which appear only once. The sample was peripheral blood mononuclear cells (PBMCs), taken when the disease was refractory, from a patient treated with antithyroid drugs. Receptor source: a female donor with Graves disease.

J is TRBJ2-7 and V is TRBV29-1, with D tentatively TRBD2 (5 bases). Trimming removed 0 bases from V and 0 bases from J, with 6 bases in between. The germline gives CDR1 SQVTM, CDR2 ANQGSEA. The CDR3 loop spans 13 amino acids. CDR3 sequence: CSVEDAGSYEQYF. CDR3 nucleotide sequence: TGCAGCGTTGAAGACGCGGGCTCCTACGAGCAGTACTTC.

This clonotype has just one count. V is TRBV10-3 and J is TRBJ2-3; 7 bases fit TRBD2. The germline V gene encodes CDR1 ENHRY and CDR2 SYGVKD. With V trimmed by 6 bases and J by 6 bases, 12 bases remained unmatched. The CDR3 has 15 amino acids. For the CDR3, the DNA is TGTGCCATCAGAAAGACTCGCGGGACTAAGGATACGCAGTATTTT. As protein: CAIRKTRGTKDTQYF.

Only a few counts were recorded for this clonotype. The chain combines TRBV16 with TRBJ1-2; D possibly corresponds to TRBD1 (5 bases). The CDR3 has 14 residues. Trimming cost V 4 bases and J 8 bases, with 17 bases left between them. Looked up from germline, CDR1 is KGHSY and CDR2 is FQNENV. The CDR3 DNA reads as TGTGCCAGCAGCCCCTCGACTTTCAGGGAAGGCTACACCTTC. Its protein is CASSPSTFREGYTF.

This clonotype was observed a handful of times. The V and J genes are TRBV28 and TRBJ2-2; 10 bases match TRBD2. The ends lost 2 bases at V and 2 bases at J; junction bases unmatched: 5. The CDR3 consists of 17 residues. Germline V gene lookup returns CDR1 MDHEN and CDR2 SYDVKM. The CDR3 spells CASSLIGTSANTGELFF. Written as DNA, the CDR3 is TGTGCCAGCAGTTTAATCGGGACTAGCGCCAACACCGGGGAGCTGTTTTTT. Supplemented by reference TRBV28 and TRBJ2-2, the full variable domain reads DVKVTQSSRYLVKRTGEKVFLECVQDMDHENMFWYRQDPGLGLRLIYFSYDVKMKEKGDIPEGYSVSREKKERFSLILESASTNQTSMYLCASSLIGTSANTGELFFGEGSRLTVL.

This clonotype showed up many times. The chain is built from TRBV27 and TRBJ1-1; 7 bases match TRBD1. The CDR3 is made up of 14 amino acids. Germline V gene lookup returns CDR1 MNHEY and CDR2 SMNVEV (reference sequence). V lost 4 bases and J lost 2; bases outside the gene matches: 4. As DNA, the CDR3 is TGTGCCAGCAGTTCCCCAGGGGGTAACACTGAAGCTTTCTTT. It encodes CASSSPGGNTEAFF.

This clonotype was counted a few times. The chain carries TRBV24-1 and TRBJ2-5; D is perhaps TRBD2 (6 bases). This CDR3 is 15 amino acids long. Per the germline V gene, CDR1 is KGHDR and CDR2 is SFDVKD. V was cut by 3 bases and J by 5 bases, with 15 bases left in between. CDR3 sequence (DNA): TGTGCCACCAGTGATCAGACTAGGGGCTGGGAGACCCAGTACTTC. Residues: CATSDQTRGWETQYF.

For this clonotype: Given a far larger clone just one base away, this is likely a sequencing read error. This chain connects TRBV7-2 to TRBJ2-5; no firm D call. CDR1 is SGHTA and CDR2 is FQGNSA in the germline V gene. Trimming shortened V by 1 base and J by 1 base, and 4 bases separated the two germline ends. The CDR3 is made up of 13 amino acids. The CDR3 DNA reads TGTGCCAGCAGCTTAGTGATCCAAGAGACCCAGTACTTC. This translates into CASSLVIQETQYF.

This clonotype has a handful of counts. The chain joins TRBV19 to TRBJ2-7; 8 bases map to TRBD1. J gave up 3 bases and V 5 bases, and 9 bases lay outside the gene matches. The CDR3 is 15 residues long. Germline values: CDR1 LNHDA, CDR2 SQIVND (reference sequence). CDR3 residues: CASSDKGQALYEQYF. CDR3 nucleotides: TGTGCCAGTAGTGATAAGGGACAGGCGCTCTACGAGCAGTACTTC.

The rearrangement uses TRBV7-9 and TRBJ2-3; weak D call: TRBD2 (5 bases). Germline CDR1 SEHNR, CDR2 FQNEAQ (reference sequence). The germline V and J ends were trimmed by 2 bases and 3 bases, with 12 bases remaining between them. This CDR3 spans 15 amino acids. The CDR3 loop is CASSLSERRTDTQYF. As DNA, the CDR3 is TGTGCCAGCAGCTTATCAGAGAGGAGGACAGATACGCAGTATTTT.

V is TRBV15 and J is TRBJ2-1; D unresolved. Trimming took 6 bases from V and 3 from J, leaving 18 bases between them. CDR3 length: 16 amino acids. Looked up from germline, CDR1 is LNHNV and CDR2 is YYDKDF (reference sequence). The CDR3 region is CATRSSTRDSYNEQFF. DNA of the CDR3: TGTGCCACCAGAAGTAGTACAAGGGATAGCTACAATGAGCAGTTCTTC.

This clonotype occurred many times. This chain joins TRBV11-3 and TRBJ2-5; tentatively, D is TRBD2 (6 bases). Germline CDR1 is SGHNT and CDR2 is YENEEA. V was clipped by 3 bases and J by 1 base, with 12 bases between them. The CDR3 runs 15 residues. As DNA, the CDR3 is TGTGCCAGCAGCTTCGGGGGAACCACCCAAGAGACCCAGTACTTC. Translation gives CASSFGGTTQETQYF.

This clonotype was seen at least ten times. J is TRBJ2-5 and V is TRBV6-1, with 9 nucleotides matching TRBD2. The V gene end was trimmed by 7 bases and the J gene end by 4 bases; junction bases not matched to a gene: 4. Germline V gene lookup returns CDR1 MNHNS and CDR2 SASEGT. This CDR3 comprises 13 residues. CDR3 in amino acids: CASTMTSGETQYF. CDR3 nucleotides: TGTGCCAGCACCATGACTAGCGGAGAGACCCAGTACTTC.

This clonotype was seen ten or more times. V usage is TRBV28 and J usage is TRBJ1-1; D perhaps matches TRBD1 (6 bases). Trimming removed 4 bases from V and 11 bases from J, with 20 bases in between. This CDR3 contains 14 residues. The germline gives CDR1 MDHEN, CDR2 SYDVKM. The CDR3 sequence: CASSSPGHHTGAFF. In nucleotides, the CDR3 is TGTGCCAGCAGTTCGCCGGGACATCACACAGGGGCTTTCTTT.

This rearrangement joins TRBV5-4 to TRBJ2-7, with D unresolved. CDR1 and CDR2 from the germline V gene are SGHNT and YYREEE (reference sequence). Trimming removed 1 base from V and 2 bases from J, with 7 bases in between. The CDR3 is 13 amino acids. Here the CDR3 DNA reads TGTGCCAGCAGCTTGATAGGTACCTACGAGCAGTACTTC. The encoded protein is CASSLIGTYEQYF.

This sequence joins TRBV15 and TRBJ2-7; D is perhaps TRBD2 (6 bases). Deletions cut 0 bases from V and 4 bases from J, with 13 bases between. This CDR3 has 15 amino acids. Germline V CDR1 and CDR2: LNHNV, YYDKDF (reference sequence). Written as DNA, the CDR3 is TGTGCCACCAGCAGAGACCCCCAGGGAGGATACGAGCAGTACTTC. Protein sequence: CATSRDPQGGYEQYF.

This clonotype was observed many times. The chain joins TRBV7-8 to TRBJ1-4; the D gene is possibly TRBD1 (5 bases). Germline assignment: CDR1 SGHVS and CDR2 FQNEAQ. V was clipped by 4 bases and J by 0 bases, with 9 bases between them. CDR3 size: 15 residues. The CDR3 reads CASSSGQPTNEKLFF. CDR3 nucleotides: TGTGCCAGCAGCTCAGGACAACCAACTAATGAAAAACTGTTTTTT.

This clonotype was seen a handful of times. J is TRBJ2-7 and V is TRBV7-6; D unclear. Germline CDR1 and CDR2: SGHVS and FNYEAQ. The CDR3 has 16 amino acids. V was cut by 5 bases and J by 4 bases, with 21 bases left in between. The CDR3 loop reads CASSPIRDSNWYEQYF. The CDR3 region has the DNA TGTGCCAGCAGCCCCATCCGAGATTCTAATTGGTACGAGCAGTACTTC.

CDR3 sequence (DNA): TGTGCCAGCAGCGCGGGACAGGGTTCTTACGGCTACACCTTC. Translated, it gives CASSAGQGSYGYTF. This chain connects TRBV9 to TRBJ1-2, with TRBD1 matching 9 bases. The V gene end was trimmed by 3 bases and the J gene end by 8 bases; junction bases not matched to a gene: 8. Germline CDR1 reads SGDLS; CDR2 reads YYNGEE. This CDR3 contains 14 residues.

This clonotype was seen a few times. This CDR3 is CASSLTGGSGEQYF. The CDR3 region has the DNA TGTGCCAGCAGCCTAACAGGGGGTTCAGGCGAGCAGTACTTC. The V and J genes are TRBV3-1 and TRBJ2-7; 8 bases fit TRBD1. Germline V CDR1 and CDR2: LGHDT, YNNKEL (reference sequence). The CDR3 sequence is 14 residues long. The junction had 8 bases not matched to a gene; V was cut back by 4 bases and J by 6 bases.

On this clonotype: With a much larger clone just one base away, this may be a read error. The chain is built from TRBV5-1 and TRBJ2-5, with D hard to call. From germline, CDR1 is SGHRS and CDR2 YFSETQ. This CDR3 is built from 12 residues. CDR3 coding DNA: TGCGCCAGCAGGGGCGGAGAAGAGACCCGGTACTTC. Translating it yields CASRGGEETRYF.

This clonotype was picked up many times. Written as DNA, the CDR3 is TGTGCCAGCAGTTCTAAGGGACAGGGGGGAGAGACCCAGTACTTC. As protein: CASSSKGQGGETQYF. The chain employs TRBV12-3 or TRBV12-4 and TRBJ2-5, with TRBD1 identical over 11 bases. With 4 bases clipped from V and 4 bases from J, the junction kept 5 bases outside the gene matches. The CDR3 totals 15 residues.

The genes are TRBV27 and TRBJ2-3, with D possibly matching TRBD2 (5 bases). The germline CDR1 and CDR2 sequences are MNHEY and SMNVEV (reference sequence). The CDR3 length is 16 residues. Between the trimmed V and J ends, which lost 2 bases and 4 bases, there was a span of 16 bases. The CDR3 here is CASSLVASPQSDTQYF. CDR3 DNA sequence: TGTGCCAGCAGTTTAGTAGCTAGCCCACAATCAGATACGCAGTATTTT.